This T cell receptor (beta chain) was identified in a study of blood T cells in healthy people across ages. Study information: Roughly one uniquely barcoded beta molecule per two T cells was captured.

Then a second PCR, running about 6 to 11 cycles, was carried out with a sample-barcoded 5' primer and a J-beta primer mix. Each CDR3 protein gets one entry after TCRdb re-called the 5' RACE reads with MiXCR. This sample has about 1.6 million distinct CDR3 sequences, with approximately 32% found just once. The CDR3 runs to 13 residues. Trimming shortened V by 6 bases and J by 6 bases, and 17 bases separated the two germline ends. The germline V gene has CDR1 DFQATT and CDR2 SNEGSKA (reference sequence). The gene calls are TRBV20-1 and TRBJ1-1; tentative D call: TRBD1 (5 bases). Sequenced sample: blood. This receptor was identified in a woman in her 30s in good health. DNA for the CDR3: TGCAGTGCCACACCCGGGGCAGGCTCTGAAGCTTTCTTT. Encoded protein: CSATPGAGSEAFF.